These 26 T cell receptor beta chains were sequenced from one sample in a study of cytomegalovirus exposure and HLA in healthy donors. Primers for the PCR totalled 60 Vbeta and 13 Jbeta. Using immunoSEQ multiplex PCR, the repertoire was profiled, and TCRdb retains in-frame clones only, with some absent. This table holds around 75,000 clones. The sequenced sample was PBMCs. Every receptor here comes from a woman in her fifties or sixties in good health and CMV-seronegative.

This CDR3 reads CASLVGDRSYNEQFF. The CDR3 nucleotides read TGTGCCAGCCTCGTCGGGGATAGGTCCTACAATGAGCAGTTCTTC. The V call is TRBV28, the J call TRBJ2-1, with D possibly TRBD2 on 5 matching bases. Germline V lookup: CDR1 MDHEN, CDR2 SYDVKM. V lost 8 bases, J lost 1 base, and 15 bases lay in between. This CDR3 has 15 amino acids.

Note on this clone: One junction end disagrees with the germline gene, perhaps due to a read error. The chain uses TRBV2 and TRBJ1-2; 8 nucleotides agree with TRBD1. There are 12 residues in the CDR3. Germline CDR1 SNHLY, CDR2 FYNNEI. This chain's CDR3 is CASSEATGAVSF. CDR3 DNA sequence: TGTGCCAGCAGTGAAGCGACAGGGGCAGTCTCCTTC. Together with reference TRBV2 and TRBJ1-2, the CDR3 gives the full variable domain: EPEVTQTPSHQVTQMGQEVILRCVPISNHLYFYWYRQILGQKVEFLVSFYNNEISEKSEIFDDQFSVERPDGSNFTLKIRSTKLEDSAMYFCASSEATGAVSFGSGTRLTVV.

This CDR3 is CASSSPDTAASGSYWSYEQYF. CDR3 nucleotide sequence: TGTGCCAGCAGTTCCCCGGACACGGCGGCTAGCGGGAGTTATTGGTCCTACGAGCAGTACTTC. The V and J genes are TRBV28 and TRBJ2-7, with 10 nucleotides matching TRBD2. The germline V gene encodes CDR1 MDHEN and CDR2 SYDVKM. This CDR3 is 21 amino acids long. After removal of 4 bases from V and 1 base from J, the junction contained 22 bases not matched to a gene.

V is TRBV28 and J is TRBJ1-5; D not resolved. Trimming pared 5 bases from V and 1 base from J, leaving 15 bases between. The CDR3 runs 16 residues. Germline V lookup: CDR1 MDHEN, CDR2 SYDVKM. DNA of the CDR3: TGTGCCAGCAGTCCCCACCCCCGGGTAAGCAATCAGCCCCAGCATTTT. Its translation: CASSPHPRVSNQPQHF. The whole variable domain, remainder taken from reference TRBV28 and TRBJ1-5, is DVKVTQSSRYLVKRTGEKVFLECVQDMDHENMFWYRQDPGLGLRLIYFSYDVKMKEKGDIPEGYSVSREKKERFSLILESASTNQTSMYLCASSPHPRVSNQPQHFGDGTRLSIL.

The V call is TRBV7-6, the J call TRBJ2-7; 9 bases agree with TRBD1. Germline V gene lookup returns CDR1 SGHVS and CDR2 FNYEAQ. There are 15 residues in the CDR3. V was pared by 1 base and J by 3 bases, with 4 bases of the junction left unmatched. Here the CDR3 reads CASSLDVGQGYEQYF. CDR3 coding DNA: TGTGCCAGCAGCTTAGACGTGGGACAGGGCTACGAGCAGTACTTC.

This chain joins TRBV18 and TRBJ2-1; 9 bases are a match to TRBD2. Germline trimming cut 5 bases from V and 0 bases from J; bases unmatched to any gene: 8. CDR3 size: 17 residues. Germline values: CDR1 KGHSH, CDR2 LQKENI. The CDR3 loop is CASSAMGSGSSYNEQFF. For the CDR3, the DNA is TGTGCCAGCTCAGCAATGGGTAGCGGGAGCTCCTACAATGAGCAGTTCTTC.

The chain carries TRBV28 and TRBJ2-1; the match to TRBD1 covers 8 bases. Germline CDR1 is MDHEN and CDR2 is SYDVKM. The CDR3 extends over 16 amino acids. The trim removed 5 bases at V and 2 bases at J, leaving 8 bases unmatched. The CDR3 loop is CASSTTGGSPYNEQFF. Here the CDR3 DNA reads TGTGCCAGCAGTACCACAGGGGGAAGTCCCTACAATGAGCAGTTCTTC.

The rearrangement uses TRBV9 and TRBJ2-1; TRBD2 matches 7 bases. The CDR3 loop spans 19 amino acids. The junction had 12 bases not matched to a gene; V was cut back by 0 bases and J by 0 bases. CDR1 is SGDLS and CDR2 is YYNGEE in the germline V gene. CDR3: CASSVAPQVGTTSYNEQFF. CDR3 DNA sequence: TGTGCCAGCAGCGTAGCTCCGCAGGTGGGGACTACCTCCTACAATGAGCAGTTCTTC.

The chain is built from TRBV29-1 and TRBJ2-7, with 9 bases that match TRBD2. The V gene's germline CDR1 is SQVTM and CDR2 ANQGSEA. CDR3 size: 14 residues. Trimming removed 4 bases from V and 4 bases from J; junction bases left unmatched: 8. The CDR3, as DNA: TGCAGCGTTGTTGGGGCGGGAGGGCTGTACGAGCAGTACTTC. This codes for CSVVGAGGLYEQYF.

The V call is TRBV7-2, the J call TRBJ1-1, with a tentative D call TRBD1 (6 bases). V was shortened by 1 base and J by 6 bases, with 12 bases between the two germline ends. Germline V gene sequence: CDR1 SGHTA, CDR2 FQGNSA. The CDR3 spans 14 residues. For the CDR3, the DNA is TGTGCCAGCAGCTTAGATTCCAGGGGCGCTGAAGCTTTCTTT. This encodes CASSLDSRGAEAFF.

This chain links TRBV7-9 with TRBJ1-2; tentatively, D is TRBD1 (6 bases). In germline, CDR1 is SEHNR, CDR2 FQNEAQ (reference sequence). V was pared by 0 bases and J by 4 bases, with 9 bases between. The CDR3 spans 14 residues. The CDR3 loop reads CASSLAGGPYGYTF. CDR3 nucleotides: TGTGCCAGCAGCTTAGCCGGGGGGCCCTATGGCTACACCTTC.

The CDR3 DNA reads TGTGCCAGCAGTGGAACCGGCAGGGTCAGGTACGAGCAGTACTTC. Amino acids: CASSGTGRVRYEQYF. The chain links TRBV2 to TRBJ2-7; maybe TRBD1 (5 bases). The germline gives CDR1 SNHLY, CDR2 FYNNEI. This CDR3 is 15 amino acids long. V was shortened by 4 bases and J by 4 bases, with 17 bases between the two germline ends.

The CDR3 region is CASSLTGNYGYTF. The DNA for the CDR3 is TGTGCCAGTAGTCTGACAGGGAACTATGGCTACACCTTC. The chain couples TRBV19 to TRBJ1-2; 7 bases map to TRBD1. The V and J ends lost 5 bases and 2 bases, in that order; junction bases with no gene match: 2. Germline values: CDR1 LNHDA, CDR2 SQIVND (reference sequence). CDR3 length: 13 amino acids. The complete variable domain, with remaining parts taken from reference TRBV19 and TRBJ1-2, reads DGGITQSPKYLFRKEGQNVTLSCEQNLNHDAMYWYRQDPGQGLRLIYYSQIVNDFQKGDIAEGYSVSREKKESFPLTVTSAQKNPTAFYLCASSLTGNYGYTFGSGTRLTVV.

This CDR3 is CASSQDWQGEGNEQFF. The CDR3 coding sequence is TGTGCCAGCAGCCAAGATTGGCAGGGGGAAGGCAATGAGCAGTTCTTC. The chain couples TRBV4-2 to TRBJ2-1, with TRBD1 identical over 7 bases. V shed 0 bases and J 6 bases; nucleotides not matched to a gene: 8. Germline V gene sequence: CDR1 LGHNA, CDR2 YNFKEQ. The CDR3 length is 16 residues.

The CDR3, as DNA: TGTGCCAGTAGTAAACAGCCTCGGGAGAGCACAGATACGCAGTATTTT. Its translation: CASSKQPRESTDTQYF. The rearrangement joins TRBV19 to TRBJ2-3, with a possible D match to TRBD2 (6 bases). The CDR3 extends over 16 amino acids. The ends were cut back, 4 bases at V and 0 bases at J, with 14 bases in the middle. Germline CDR1 is LNHDA and CDR2 is SQIVND (reference sequence).

CDR3 nucleotides: TGTGCCAGCAGCTTCCGCTCAGGTCTCTACCAAGAGACCCAGTACTTC. This gives the protein CASSFRSGLYQETQYF. This chain uses TRBV5-6 with TRBJ2-5; D ambiguous. CDR1 is SGHDT and CDR2 is YYEEEE in the germline V gene. This CDR3 comprises 16 residues. Trimming removed 2 bases at V and 0 bases at J, with 14 bases between. The whole variable domain, remainder taken from reference TRBV5-6 and TRBJ2-5, is DAGVTQSPTHLIKTRGQQVTLRCSPKSGHDTVSWYQQALGQGPQFIFQYYEEEERQRGNFPDRFSGHQFPNYSSELNVNALLLGDSALYLCASSFRSGLYQETQYFGPGTRLLVL.

The V and J genes are TRBV29-1 and TRBJ1-2; D is possibly TRBD1 (5 bases). Germline CDR1 and CDR2: SQVTM and ANQGSEA. The V and J ends lost 0 bases and 7 bases respectively, with 12 bases between them. CDR3 length: 13 amino acids. DNA for the CDR3: TGCAGCGTTGAAGAGGTCAGGGAGGGTGGCTACACCTTC. Its translation is CSVEEVREGGYTF.

V usage is TRBV14 and J usage is TRBJ2-5, with 11 bases lining up with TRBD2. The CDR3 sequence is 13 residues long. The germline gives CDR1 SGHDN, CDR2 FVKESK. V shed 6 bases, J shed 3 bases, and the junction held 0 bases outside the gene matches. The CDR3 sequence: CASRTSGKETQYF. The CDR3 nucleotides read TGTGCCAGCAGGACTAGCGGGAAAGAGACCCAGTACTTC.

V gene TRBV7-9 combines with J gene TRBJ2-3; 7 bases align to TRBD2. The V segment lost 6 bases and the J segment 5 bases; nucleotides outside the gene matches: 14. CDR3 length: 16 residues. CDR1 and CDR2 from the germline V gene are SEHNR and FQNEAQ (reference sequence). CDR3 amino acids: CASSLGEGSRRDTQYF. As DNA, the CDR3 is TGTGCCAGCAGTCTAGGGGAGGGTAGCAGGAGAGATACGCAGTATTTT. The complete variable domain, with remaining parts taken from reference TRBV7-9 and TRBJ2-3, reads DTGVSQNPRHKITKRGQNVTFRCDPISEHNRLYWYRQTLGQGPEFLTYFQNEAQLEKSRLLSDRFSAERPKGSFSTLEIQRTEQGDSAMYLCASSLGEGSRRDTQYFGPGTRLTVL.

The chain employs TRBV19 and TRBJ2-3, with TRBD2 matching 7 bases. Trimming took 8 bases from V and 0 from J; bases not matched to a gene: 5. CDR1 LNHDA and CDR2 SQIVND come from the germline V gene (reference sequence). The CDR3 runs to 14 residues. Here the CDR3 DNA reads TGTGCCAGTCAAAGCGGGACCAGCACAGATACGCAGTATTTT. As protein: CASQSGTSTDTQYF. The full variable domain, in which reference TRBV19 and TRBJ2-3 provide the parts outside the CDR3, is DGGITQSPKYLFRKEGQNVTLSCEQNLNHDAMYWYRQDPGQGLRLIYYSQIVNDFQKGDIAEGYSVSREKKESFPLTVTSAQKNPTAFYLCASQSGTSTDTQYFGPGTRLTVL.

V gene TRBV5-8 combines with J gene TRBJ2-7, with 8 bases aligning to TRBD1. Germline assignment: CDR1 SGHTS and CDR2 YDEGEE. CDR3 length: 14 residues. Trimming cost V 3 bases and J 2 bases; bases outside gene matches: 4. The CDR3: CASSSGTGAYEQYF. The DNA for the CDR3 is TGTGCCAGCAGCTCCGGGACAGGAGCCTACGAGCAGTACTTC.

This chain joins TRBV29-1 and TRBJ2-5; 13 bases agree with TRBD2. The CDR3 is 15 residues long. V shed 4 bases, J shed 1 base, and the junction held 3 bases outside the gene matches. Germline assignment: CDR1 SQVTM and CDR2 ANQGSEA. The CDR3 loop is CSVVRTSGSQETQYF. CDR3 DNA sequence: TGCAGCGTTGTAAGGACTAGCGGGAGCCAAGAGACCCAGTACTTC.

The chain links TRBV2 to TRBJ2-1; 12 bases are shared with TRBD2. Germline trimming cut 2 bases from V and 4 bases from J; bases unmatched to any gene: 3. The CDR3 is 16 amino acids. From germline, CDR1 is SNHLY and CDR2 FYNNEI. The DNA for the CDR3 is TGTGCCAGCAGTGAACAGGGGACTAGCGGGTACAATGAGCAGTTCTTC. Its translation is CASSEQGTSGYNEQFF.

V is TRBV5-1 and J is TRBJ2-5; D perhaps matches TRBD2 (5 bases). The DNA matches TRBJ2-7 better at its end, which makes the J call doubtful. Germline V lookup: CDR1 SGHRS, CDR2 YFSETQ. This CDR3 spans 14 amino acids. CDR3 sequence (DNA): TGCGCCAGCAGCTTGGGAGGGTTAGCCTACGAGCAGTACTTC. This codes for CASSLGGLAYEQYF.

The chain recombines TRBV28 with TRBJ2-4, with 7 bases identical to TRBD2. After removal of 6 bases from V and 9 bases from J, the junction contained 11 bases not matched to a gene. The CDR3 covers 14 residues. The germline V gene has CDR1 MDHEN and CDR2 SYDVKM. This chain's CDR3 is CASSGLGSLSIQYF. In DNA, the CDR3 is TGTGCCAGCAGCGGACTAGGTTCTCTGAGCATTCAGTACTTC.

The chain is built from TRBV5-1 and TRBJ2-1; 7 nucleotides agree with TRBD2. The trim removed 0 bases at V and 3 bases at J, leaving 6 bases unmatched. This CDR3 has 16 amino acids. Germline-derived CDR1 and CDR2 are SGHRS and YFSETQ. The DNA of the CDR3 is TGCGCCAGCAGCTTGGCCACGGGAGGCTACTACAATGAGCAGTTCTTC. Protein sequence: CASSLATGGYYNEQFF. The entire variable domain, with the rest obtained from reference TRBV5-1 and TRBJ2-1, is as follows: KAGVTQTPRYLIKTRGQQVTLSCSPISGHRSVSWYQQTPGQGLQFLFEYFSETQRNKGNFPGRFSGRQFSNSRSEMNVSTLELGDSALYLCASSLATGGYYNEQFFGPGTRLTVL.